This TCR beta chain appears in the sequencing data of a study of monozygotic twins with inflammatory bowel disease. A remark on this clonotype: What it binds is unknown.

Study-wide points: Diversity of TCRbeta measured by inverse Simpson was lower in IBD patients than in healthy co-twins. Patient repertoires may carry noise from differing immunosuppressive treatments.

Incorporation of UMIs carrying a 6-nucleotide sample barcode was performed by template switching. TCRdb re-analyzed the 5' RACE reads; it lists each CDR3 protein once, without DNA. The sample has about 210,000 distinct CDR3 sequences. CDR3 size: 15 residues. Germline V gene lookup returns CDR1 SGHAT and CDR2 FQNNGV. The chain carries TRBV11-2 and TRBJ2-5. The sample comprised blood. This receptor was obtained from a human donor with ulcerative colitis or Crohn's disease, or a healthy co-twin of an affected twin (not recorded which). The CDR3 sequence: CASSHLTESQETQYF.